This T cell receptor (beta chain) was captured in a study of OX40 agonist ivuxolimab in advanced cancers. The overall study: Dose-escalation patients had hepatocellular carcinoma, melanoma, renal cell or head and neck cancer. Study-wide points: At 0.1 to 3.0 mg/kg and by week 6, CD4+ and CD8+ T cells in the blood had expanded clonally.

Patients were ruled out by autoimmune disease history or systemic immunosuppression. With V trimmed by 2 bases and J by 3 bases, 11 bases remained unmatched. Germline CDR1 LGHNA, CDR2 YNFKEQ. The CDR3 totals 18 residues. The protocol was immunoSEQ multiplex PCR, while the TCRdb copy is restricted to in-frame clones and leaves out a portion. The table lists 60,000 or so clones, 87% of them singletons. Details on this clone: Its antigen remains unknown.

The chain uses TRBV4-2 and TRBJ2-3, with 10 bases aligning to TRBD2. The material sequenced was CD4+ or CD8+ T cells sorted from blood, taken in a trial of the OX40 agonist ivuxolimab. The TCR was taken from an adult with an advanced solid tumor such as melanoma, head and neck, liver or kidney cancer. CDR3 bases: TGTGCCAGCAGCCAACAATCTCATAGCGGGGGGAGAACAGATACGCAGTATTTT. Protein: CASSQQSHSGGRTDTQYF.